The next 16 T cell receptor beta chains were all read from a single sample in a study of shared clonotypes between healthy human individuals. As defined, naive CD8 cells were CD45RO-negative and positively selected for CCR7, with terminally differentiated effector memory CD45RA+ cells excluded. TCRdb's copy holds only in-frame clones and misses some; the assay was immunoSEQ multiplex PCR. The sample has about 1,900,000 clones, less than 95% seen once. The specimen sequenced was naive CD8+ T cells sorted from blood. These receptors were obtained from a man aged 18 to 29 in good health.

The CDR3 loop reads CASSQEGLAGAYYEQYF. The CDR3 bases are TGTGCCAGCAGCCAAGAAGGACTAGCGGGGGCGTACTACGAGCAGTACTTC. The V gene is TRBV4-2, the J gene TRBJ2-7; 13 nucleotides align to TRBD2. The junction had 5 bases not matched to a gene; V was cut back by 0 bases and J by 3 bases. Per germline, CDR1 LGHNA and CDR2 YNFKEQ. The CDR3 runs to 17 residues.

The chain links TRBV30 to TRBJ1-1; D remains ambiguous. Trimming pared 2 bases from V and 6 bases from J, leaving 10 bases between. The CDR3 length is 12 residues. In germline, CDR1 is GTSNPN, CDR2 SVGIG (reference sequence). The CDR3 spells CAWSNWGPEAFF. In nucleotides, the CDR3 is TGTGCCTGGAGTAACTGGGGTCCTGAAGCTTTCTTT.

This clone has just one count. The rearrangement links TRBV9 to TRBJ2-7; the D call may be TRBD1 or TRBD2 (5 bases each). V dropped 4 bases and J dropped 5 bases, with 19 bases sitting between them. Germline CDR1 reads SGDLS; CDR2 reads YYNGEE. The CDR3 has 15 residues. The CDR3 is CASSPRLPVGDEQYF. Written as DNA, the CDR3 is TGTGCCAGCAGCCCGCGACTACCCGTGGGGGACGAGCAGTACTTC.

Only one count was recorded for this clone. This chain joins TRBV21-1 and TRBJ1-1; the table's D call, TRBD1, was not checked against the DNA. TRBV21-1 is annotated as a pseudogene. The CDR3 is 14 residues long. The CDR3 nucleotides read TGTGCCAGCATCCACAGGAGAGGGGGTACCGAAGCTTTCTTT. Amino acids: CASIHRRGGTEAFF.

For this clone: At the DNA level, this CDR3 is encoded by other sequences in the same sample as well. The V and J genes are TRBV6-5 and TRBJ2-3; D might be TRBD1 or TRBD2, each matching 5 bases. The CDR3 runs 13 residues. Germline V lookup: CDR1 MNHEY, CDR2 SVGAGI. V was trimmed by 5 bases and J by 0 bases, leaving 6 bases between them. Here the CDR3 DNA reads TGTGCCAGCAGTGGGGGAAGCACAGATACGCAGTATTTT. Translating it yields CASSGGSTDTQYF.

This chain links TRBV6-1 with TRBJ2-7; possibly TRBD1 or TRBD2 for D (5 bases each). The CDR3 runs 13 residues. Deletions cut 6 bases from V and 3 bases from J, with 12 bases between. Germline values: CDR1 MNHNS, CDR2 SASEGT. The CDR3 spells CASRLRGDYEQYF. CDR3 sequence (DNA): TGTGCCAGCAGGTTGAGAGGGGACTACGAGCAGTACTTC.

This rearrangement joins TRBV15 to TRBJ1-5; D gene uncertain. Trimming stripped 3 bases from V and 0 bases from J, with 12 bases between. CDR1 and CDR2 (germline): LNHNV, YYDKDF (reference sequence). This CDR3 has 16 amino acids. The CDR3 sequence: CATSRPSLNSNQPQHF. CDR3 in DNA: TGTGCCACCAGCAGGCCATCACTCAATAGCAATCAGCCCCAGCATTTT.

This clone was observed a few times. The chain carries TRBV6-1 and TRBJ1-2; D gene unclear. Germline V lookup: CDR1 MNHNS, CDR2 SASEGT. This CDR3 contains 15 residues. Trimming pared 1 base from V and 4 bases from J, leaving 13 bases between. The CDR3 nucleotides read TGTGCCAGCAGTGAAGAGGTCGGCAATGGCTATGGCTACACCTTC. Translation gives CASSEEVGNGYGYTF.

This sequence joins TRBV4-3 and TRBJ1-4; D is possibly TRBD1 (5 bases). CDR1 LGHNA and CDR2 YSLEER come from the germline V gene. V was cut by 3 bases and J by 8 bases, with 19 bases left in between. This CDR3 is built from 16 residues. Here the CDR3 reads CASSQADSRGIEKLFF. The CDR3 coding sequence is TGCGCCAGCAGCCAGGCAGACAGCCGCGGTATCGAAAAACTGTTTTTT.

The V and J genes are TRBV5-4 and TRBJ2-6, with D perhaps matching TRBD1 (6 bases). Trimming took off 7 bases at V and 0 bases at J, with 20 bases between the two ends. CDR1 is SGHNT and CDR2 is YYREEE in the germline V gene (reference sequence). CDR3 length: 18 amino acids. The CDR3: CASGGEMDGVSGANVLTF. CDR3 nucleotides: TGTGCCAGCGGGGGCGAAATGGACGGAGTCTCTGGGGCCAACGTCCTGACTTTC.

This chain links TRBV7-3 with TRBJ2-3; D ambiguous. Between the trimmed V and J ends, which lost 1 base and 0 bases, there was a span of 5 bases. The CDR3 is 14 amino acids. Per the germline V gene, CDR1 is SGHTA and CDR2 is FQGTGA. The CDR3 nucleotides read TGTGCCAGCAGCTTAATTTATAGCACAGATACGCAGTATTTT. Protein sequence: CASSLIYSTDTQYF.

CDR3 DNA sequence: TGTGCCAGCAGCCTCCTGACTAGCGTCAGAAAAGAGACCCAGTACTTC. Encoded protein: CASSLLTSVRKETQYF. The V call is TRBV14, the J call TRBJ2-5; 8 positions agree with TRBD2. Germline values: CDR1 SGHDN, CDR2 FVKESK. V shed 4 bases, J shed 3 bases, and the junction held 10 bases outside the gene matches. The CDR3 is 16 amino acids.

As regards this clone: This CDR3 is also generated by other DNA sequences in the sample. The gene calls are TRBV6-1 and TRBJ2-1, with 8 bases matching TRBD1. CDR1 is MNHNS, CDR2 SASEGT, per germline. The CDR3 covers 15 residues. J lost 3 bases, V lost 3 bases, and 4 bases had no gene match. CDR3 nucleotides: TGTGCCAGCAGTGAGGGGACAGGACTCTACAATGAGCAGTTCTTC. It specifies CASSEGTGLYNEQFF.

The chain joins TRBV18 to TRBJ2-7; D gene ambiguous. Trimming removed 2 bases at V and 5 bases at J, with 10 bases between. There are 13 residues in the CDR3. Germline V gives CDR1 KGHSH, CDR2 LQKENI. CDR3 in amino acids: CASSPTVGDEQYF. In nucleotides, the CDR3 is TGTGCCAGCTCACCAACCGTGGGCGACGAGCAGTACTTC. Using reference TRBV18 and TRBJ2-7 for the parts outside the CDR3, the full variable domain is NAGVMQNPRHLVRRRGQEARLRCSPMKGHSHVYWYRQLPEEGLKFMVYLQKENIIDESGMPKERFSAEFPKEGPSILRIQQVVRGDSAAYFCASSPTVGDEQYFGPGTRLTVT.

This chain connects TRBV7-2 to TRBJ1-1, with D uncertain. Germline lookup yields CDR1 SGHTA and CDR2 FQGNSA. This CDR3 spans 11 amino acids. The germline V and J ends were trimmed by 5 bases and 8 bases, with 9 bases remaining between them. Written as DNA, the CDR3 is TGTGCCAGCAGCCAACATAGAGAAGCTTTCTTT. Amino acids: CASSQHREAFF.

The V and J genes are TRBV4-1 and TRBJ2-7, with TRBD1 identical over 7 bases. The CDR3 loop spans 13 amino acids. V trimming: 11 bases; J trimming: 1 base; junction bases outside the gene matches: 8. Germline assignment: CDR1 MGHRA and CDR2 YSYEKL. The CDR3 loop is CASGQALSYEQYF. The DNA of the CDR3 is TGCGCCTCTGGACAGGCGCTTTCCTACGAGCAGTACTTC.